Each of the 8 T cell receptor beta chains below was sequenced from the same sample in a study of shared clonotypes between healthy human individuals. Selected positively for CCR7 and CD45RO-negative, naive CD8 cells excluded terminally differentiated effector memory CD45RA+ cells. TCRdb's copy holds only in-frame clones and misses some; the assay was immunoSEQ multiplex PCR. The sample has about 600,000 clones, 98% seen once. The sequencing sample was made of naive CD8+ T cells sorted from blood. All receptors come from a man younger than 40 in good health.

The chain employs TRBV5-6 and TRBJ2-5; 7 bases agree with TRBD2. V lost 8 bases, J lost 1 base, and 11 bases stayed unmatched. This CDR3 region has 15 residues. Germline V CDR1 and CDR2: SGHDT, YYEEEE. Written as DNA, the CDR3 is TGTGCCAGTAACCGCGGGGGAGTCCTCCAAGAGACCCAGTACTTC. Translating it yields CASNRGGVLQETQYF. Combining the CDR3 with reference TRBV5-6 and TRBJ2-5 gives the whole variable domain DAGVTQSPTHLIKTRGQQVTLRCSPKSGHDTVSWYQQALGQGPQFIFQYYEEEERQRGNFPDRFSGHQFPNYSSELNVNALLLGDSALYLCASNRGGVLQETQYFGPGTRLLVL.

The chain is built from TRBV7-2 and TRBJ1-2, with 8 bases identical to TRBD1. Unmatched junction bases numbered 2, after V lost 3 bases and J lost 2 bases. The CDR3 extends over 14 amino acids. The V gene's germline CDR1 is SGHTA and CDR2 FQGNSA. CDR3 in DNA: TGTGCCAGCAGCTTGACAGGGGAGAACTATGGCTACACCTTC. Translation: CASSLTGENYGYTF.

The rearrangement joins TRBV20-1 to TRBJ2-3, with no clear D. From germline, CDR1 is DFQATT and CDR2 SNEGSKA (reference sequence). The CDR3 runs 11 residues. V lost 6 bases and J 5 bases, leaving 9 bases between the germline ends. CDR3 coding DNA: TGCAGTGCCCCTTCTGGAGATACGCAGTATTTT. It encodes CSAPSGDTQYF.

The rearrangement links TRBV4-3 to TRBJ2-1; 7 bases agree with TRBD2. Germline V CDR1 and CDR2: LGHNA, YSLEER. V lost 1 base, J lost 6 bases, and 9 bases stayed unmatched. This CDR3 contains 16 residues. This chain's CDR3 is CASSQVSGEGFNEQFF. In DNA form, the CDR3 reads TGCGCCAGCAGCCAAGTGTCGGGGGAGGGGTTCAATGAGCAGTTCTTC.

The chain uses TRBV9 and TRBJ2-1; D not certain. Germline V lookup: CDR1 SGDLS, CDR2 YYNGEE. V lost 4 bases to trimming and J lost 4 bases, with 6 bases between them. This CDR3 contains 12 residues. Written as DNA, the CDR3 is TGTGCCAGCAGCTCCCGTTACAATGAGCAGTTCTTC. Translation: CASSSRYNEQFF.

The chain couples TRBV29-1 to TRBJ1-2; D gene uncertain. Per the germline V gene, CDR1 is SQVTM and CDR2 is ANQGSEA. V lost 3 bases and J lost 3, with 17 bases in between. The CDR3 runs 15 residues. The CDR3, as DNA: TGCAGCGTTGAGGCCAACGGACCATGGTACTATGGCTACACCTTC. The encoded protein is CSVEANGPWYYGYTF. The whole variable domain, remainder taken from reference TRBV29-1 and TRBJ1-2, is SAVISQKPSRDICQRGTSLTIQCQVDSQVTMMFWYRQQPGQSLTLIATANQGSEATYESGFVIDKFPISRPNLTFSTLTVSNMSPEDSSIYLCSVEANGPWYYGYTFGSGTRLTVV.

With regard to this clone: Other DNA sequences from this sample encode an identical CDR3 as well. This rearrangement joins TRBV28 to TRBJ2-1; D is uncertain. The CDR3 has 11 residues. V was pared by 4 bases and J by 9 bases, with 7 bases between. Germline loops: CDR1 MDHEN, CDR2 SYDVKM. The DNA of the CDR3 is TGTGCCAGCAGTTCAAGTCTTGAGCAGTTCTTC. Its protein product is CASSSSLEQFF.

The chain recombines TRBV19 with TRBJ2-1, with 7 bases that match TRBD1. V lost 1 base, J lost 4 bases, and 4 bases stayed unmatched. The germline CDR1 and CDR2 sequences are LNHDA and SQIVND (reference sequence). This CDR3 contains 15 residues. CDR3 amino acids: CASSIVRGPYNEQFF. As DNA, the CDR3 is TGTGCCAGTAGTATAGTAAGGGGGCCTTACAATGAGCAGTTCTTC. Full variable domain (remainder filled in from reference TRBV19 and TRBJ2-1): DGGITQSPKYLFRKEGQNVTLSCEQNLNHDAMYWYRQDPGQGLRLIYYSQIVNDFQKGDIAEGYSVSREKKESFPLTVTSAQKNPTAFYLCASSIVRGPYNEQFFGPGTRLTVL.